This TCR beta chain was captured in a study of CD8+ T cells in alopecia areata. About the research overall: Administration of oral tofacitinib to treated patients was at 5 to 10 mg twice daily.

CDR1 is SGHRS, CDR2 YFSETQ, per germline. This CDR3 contains 14 residues. The V gene lost 0 bases and the J gene lost 4 bases, with 11 bases spanning the gap. From alopecia areata patients, lesional scalp punch biopsies and peripheral blood were collected. Sorting separated CD4+ and CD8+ T cells out of PBMCs. Sequencing relied on a cDNA template that was reverse transcribed from extracted RNA. Method: immunoSEQ multiplex PCR; TCRdb's copy keeps in-frame clones and lacks some. The repertoire has roughly 97,000 clones, around 45% of them found once; the top ten carry 1.3%. This clone was detected once. The TCR originated in a human donor with alopecia areata. The chain recombines TRBV5-1 with TRBJ2-7; tentative D call: TRBD1 (6 bases). Sequenced: CD4+ T cells sorted from blood. CDR3: CASSLVRTDYEQYF. In nucleotides, the CDR3 is TGCGCCAGCAGCTTGGTCCGGACAGATTACGAGCAGTACTTC.